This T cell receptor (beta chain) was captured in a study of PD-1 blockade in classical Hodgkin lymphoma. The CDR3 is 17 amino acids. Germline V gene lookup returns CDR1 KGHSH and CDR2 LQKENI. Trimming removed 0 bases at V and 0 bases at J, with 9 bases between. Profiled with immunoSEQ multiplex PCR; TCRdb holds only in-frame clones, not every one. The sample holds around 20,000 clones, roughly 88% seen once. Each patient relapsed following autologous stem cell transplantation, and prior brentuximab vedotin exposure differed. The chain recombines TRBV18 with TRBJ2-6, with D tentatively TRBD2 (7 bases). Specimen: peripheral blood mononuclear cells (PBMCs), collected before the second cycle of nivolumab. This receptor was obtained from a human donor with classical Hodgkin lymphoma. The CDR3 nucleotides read TGTGCCAGCTCACCACCGAGGGGGGGCTCTGGGGCCAACGTCCTGACTTTC. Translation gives CASSPPRGGSGANVLTF. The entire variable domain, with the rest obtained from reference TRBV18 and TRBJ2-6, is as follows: NAGVMQNPRHLVRRRGQEARLRCSPMKGHSHVYWYRQLPEEGLKFMVYLQKENIIDESGMPKERFSAEFPKEGPSILRIQQVVRGDSAAYFCASSPPRGGSGANVLTFGAGSRLTVL.